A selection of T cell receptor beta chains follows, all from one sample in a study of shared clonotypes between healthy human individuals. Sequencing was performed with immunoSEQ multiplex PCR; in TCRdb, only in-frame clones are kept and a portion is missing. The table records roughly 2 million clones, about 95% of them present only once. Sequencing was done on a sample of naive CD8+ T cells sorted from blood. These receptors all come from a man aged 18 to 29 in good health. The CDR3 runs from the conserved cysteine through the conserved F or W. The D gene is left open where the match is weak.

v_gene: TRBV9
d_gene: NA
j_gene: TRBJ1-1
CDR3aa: CASSVGVGTEAFF
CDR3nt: TGTGCCAGCAGCGTAGGGGTAGGAACTGAAGCTTTCTTT

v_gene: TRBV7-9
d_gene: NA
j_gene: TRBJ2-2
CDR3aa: CASSSTGLLIGPNTGELFF
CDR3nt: TGTGCCAGCAGCTCGACGGGACTCCTAATCGGGCCAAACACCGGGGAGCTGTTTTTT

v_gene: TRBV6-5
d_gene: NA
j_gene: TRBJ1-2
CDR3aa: CAGSPFVSPGYGYTF
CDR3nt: TGTGCCGGCAGTCCCTTTGTAAGCCCAGGCTATGGCTACACCTTC

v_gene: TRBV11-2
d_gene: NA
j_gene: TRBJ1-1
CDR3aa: CASSFGGQNTEAFF
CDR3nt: TGTGCCAGCAGCTTTGGGGGGCAGAACACTGAAGCTTTCTTT

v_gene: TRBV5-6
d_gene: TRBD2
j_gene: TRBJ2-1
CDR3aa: CASSHQLAPNEQFF
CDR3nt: TGTGCCAGCAGCCATCAACTAGCGCCTAATGAGCAGTTCTTC

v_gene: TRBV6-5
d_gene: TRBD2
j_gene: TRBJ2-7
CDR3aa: CAGSWREGHHEQYF
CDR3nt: TGTGCCGGCAGTTGGAGGGAGGGCCACCACGAGCAGTACTTC

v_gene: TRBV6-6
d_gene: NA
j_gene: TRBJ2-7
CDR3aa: CASRSGYPYEQYF
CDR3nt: TGTGCCAGCAGGTCCGGGTACCCTTACGAGCAGTACTTC

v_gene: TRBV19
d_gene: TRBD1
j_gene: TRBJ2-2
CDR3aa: CASVGRDREAGELFF
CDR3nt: TGTGCCAGCGTGGGGCGGGACAGGGAGGCCGGGGAGCTGTTTTTT

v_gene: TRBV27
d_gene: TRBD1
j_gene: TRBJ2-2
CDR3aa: CASSPGTGGGTGELFF
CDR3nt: TGTGCCAGCAGTCCGGGGACAGGGGGCGGGACCGGGGAGCTGTTTTTT

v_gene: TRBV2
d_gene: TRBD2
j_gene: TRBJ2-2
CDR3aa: CASALAGGPELFF
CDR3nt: TGTGCCAGCGCACTAGCGGGGGGCCCGGAGCTGTTTTTT

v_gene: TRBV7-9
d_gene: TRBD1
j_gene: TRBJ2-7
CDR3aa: CASSLPGGSYEQYF
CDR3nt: TGTGCCAGCAGCTTACCAGGGGGATCTTACGAGCAGTACTTC

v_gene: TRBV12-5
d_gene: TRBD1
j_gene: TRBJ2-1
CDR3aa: CASGLVGQGPYNEQFF
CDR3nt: TGTGCTAGTGGTTTGGTGGGACAGGGACCCTACAATGAGCAGTTCTTC

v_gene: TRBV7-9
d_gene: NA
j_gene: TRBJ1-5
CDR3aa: CASSHAEPQHF
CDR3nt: TGTGCCAGCAGCCACGCGGAGCCCCAGCATTTT